The 8 T cell receptor beta chains reported below all come from one sample, sequenced in a study of cytomegalovirus exposure and HLA in healthy donors (dated by TCRdb to the late 2010s). Library prep was done by the immunoSEQ multiplex PCR assay. A mixture of 60 forward primers for TCR Vbeta segments and 13 reverse primers for TCR Jbeta segments was used in the multiplex PCR. The clones in this table, taken by TCRdb from immuneACCESS, are in-frame only. Not every clone is retained; where verified, under half of the shortfall comes from an unresolved V gene, and the cause of the rest is unknown. The table for this sample lists roughly 50,000 clones. Clones ranked in the top ten supply 25% to 30% of the sample. Sequencing was performed on PBMCs. Receptors originate from a man between 35 and 55 years old in good health and CMV-seropositive.

The rearrangement links TRBV7-2 to TRBJ1-4; 7 nucleotides agree with TRBD1. CDR1 is SGHTA, CDR2 FQGNSA, per germline. This CDR3 region has 13 residues. J was trimmed by 10 bases and V by 3 bases; bases with no gene match: 5. The CDR3 here is CASSFRPGGKLFF. CDR3 sequence (DNA): TGTGCCAGCAGCTTCCGGCCAGGGGGAAAACTGTTTTTT.

The chain carries TRBV10-3 and TRBJ2-2; perhaps TRBD2 as D (5 bases). The CDR3 is 14 amino acids. CDR1 and CDR2 from the germline V gene are ENHRY and SYGVKD. The V end lost 2 bases, the J end lost 1 base, and 5 bases lay between the germline ends. For the CDR3, the DNA is TGTGCCATCAGTGAGGGACTGAACACCGGGGAGCTGTTTTTT. Amino acids: CAISEGLNTGELFF.

The V call is TRBV29-1, the J call TRBJ2-1; the D gene is possibly TRBD1 (6 bases). V was pared by 6 bases and J by 3 bases, with 9 bases between. The germline CDR1 and CDR2 sequences are SQVTM and ANQGSEA. The CDR3 sequence is 12 residues long. CDR3 in amino acids: CSVPGVYNEQFF. The CDR3, as DNA: TGCAGCGTGCCAGGGGTCTACAATGAGCAGTTCTTC.

This rearrangement joins TRBV18 to TRBJ2-7; the match to TRBD1 covers 7 bases. V shed 6 bases and J 0 bases; nucleotides not matched to a gene: 5. CDR3 length: 14 amino acids. Germline CDR1 and CDR2: KGHSH and LQKENI. This CDR3 reads CASSLDRDSYEQYF. The CDR3 DNA sequence: TGTGCCAGCTCCCTCGACAGGGACTCCTACGAGCAGTACTTC.

The rearrangement joins TRBV30 to TRBJ2-6, with D tentatively TRBD2 (5 bases). The germline gives CDR1 GTSNPN, CDR2 SVGIG (reference sequence). This CDR3 spans 16 amino acids. Deletions cut 0 bases from V and 0 bases from J, with 9 bases between. The CDR3, as DNA: TGTGCCTGGAGTGTCAAGAGGGTCTCTGGGGCCAACGTCCTGACTTTC. Translation: CAWSVKRVSGANVLTF.

The chain combines TRBV6-1 with TRBJ2-1; tentative D call: TRBD1 (6 bases). Trimming removed 2 bases at V and 5 bases at J, with 7 bases between. Germline assignment: CDR1 MNHNS and CDR2 SASEGT. CDR3 size: 13 residues. The CDR3 bases are TGTGCCAGCAGTGAAAACAGGGACAATGAGCAGTTCTTC. This gives the protein CASSENRDNEQFF.

The V gene is TRBV11-2, the J gene TRBJ2-1; the match to TRBD1 covers 9 bases. V shed 5 bases and J 6 bases; nucleotides not matched to a gene: 8. This CDR3 is built from 15 residues. Per the germline V gene, CDR1 is SGHAT and CDR2 is FQNNGV. CDR3 amino acids: CASSPGQGTINEQFF. The CDR3 nucleotides are TGTGCCAGCAGCCCCGGACAGGGGACGATCAATGAGCAGTTCTTC. The full variable domain, its missing parts supplied by reference TRBV11-2 and TRBJ2-1, is EAGVAQSPRYKIIEKRQSVAFWCNPISGHATLYWYQQILGQGPKLLIQFQNNGVVDDSQLPKDRFSAERLKGVDSTLKIQPAKLEDSAVYLCASSPGQGTINEQFFGPGTRLTVL.

The rearrangement uses TRBV28 and TRBJ1-1; a possible D gene is TRBD1 (5 bases). Deletions cut 6 bases from V and 0 bases from J, with 14 bases between. This CDR3 is 15 amino acids long. The germline V gene has CDR1 MDHEN and CDR2 SYDVKM. DNA of the CDR3: TGTGCCAGCAGCCGTCTTGGGGGGTTGAACACTGAAGCTTTCTTT. This gives the protein CASSRLGGLNTEAFF.